Listed below are T cell receptor beta chains from one sample, sequenced in a study of blood T cell repertoires in COVID-19. Using immunoSEQ multiplex PCR, the repertoire was profiled, and TCRdb retains in-frame clones only, with some absent. This sample has 120,000 or so clones, with about nine tenths found just once. What was sequenced was peripheral blood. The receptors here all came from a human donor in a cohort sampled during active COVID-19. Both conserved end residues are part of each CDR3. The D gene is left open where the match is weak. A clone size is listed for some rows: how often the clone was seen (once, few, many), or a class if it is expanded.

v_call	d_call	clone_size	j_call	cdr3_aa	cdr3_nt
TRBV18	TRBD1	.	TRBJ1-3	CASSPQGTGAGNTIYF	TGTGCCAGCTCACCCCAAGGGACAGGGGCTGGAAACACCATATATTTT
TRBV24-1	TRBD2	.	TRBJ2-3	CATSPGSGGTDTQYF	TGTGCCACCAGCCCCGGAAGCGGGGGGACAGATACGCAGTATTTT
TRBV5-6	.	.	TRBJ1-2	CASRLLTVPYGYTF	TGTGCCAGCAGATTATTGACAGTCCCCTATGGCTACACCTTC
TRBV5-1	.	.	TRBJ2-1	CASSLVPGVDEQFF	TGCGCCAGCAGCTTGGTGCCGGGGGTGGATGAGCAGTTCTTC
TRBV18	.	.	TRBJ2-2	CASSPPDSEPNTGELFF	TGTGCCAGCTCACCACCTGATAGCGAGCCGAACACCGGGGAGCTGTTTTTT
TRBV7-2	.	.	TRBJ1-1	CASSLAGVYTEAFF	TGTGCCAGCAGCTTAGCGGGAGTTTACACTGAAGCTTTCTTT
TRBV7-9	.	.	TRBJ2-7	CASSSRARGGVIYEQYF	TGTGCCAGCAGCTCCCGGGCGCGGGGTGGGGTAATTTACGAGCAGTACTTC
TRBV5-4	.	few	TRBJ2-5	CASSPRESKETQYF	TGTGCCAGCAGCCCCCGTGAGAGCAAAGAGACCCAGTACTTC
TRBV5-4	.	.	TRBJ1-3	CASSGNRDSGNTIYF	TGTGCCAGCAGCGGGAACAGGGATTCTGGAAACACCATATATTTT
TRBV9	.	.	TRBJ1-3	CASSGWRGEGNTIYF	TGTGCCAGCAGTGGTTGGCGCGGGGAGGGAAACACCATATATTTT
TRBV5-1	TRBD2	few	TRBJ2-1	CASSLEGRERVDEQFF	TGCGCCAGCAGCTTGGAGGGGAGGGAGAGAGTCGATGAGCAGTTCTTC
TRBV9	TRBD1	.	TRBJ1-1	CASSGGTAEAFF	TGTGCCAGCAGCGGAGGGACAGCTGAAGCTTTCTTT
TRBV3-1/TRBV3-2	.	.	TRBJ1-1	CASSQEAGVVDTEAFF	TGTGCCAGCAGCCAAGAGGCAGGGGTGGTTGACACTGAAGCTTTCTTT
TRBV3-1/TRBV3-2	.	.	TRBJ2-7	CASSPQGYEQYF	TGTGCCAGCAGCCCTCAGGGATACGAGCAGTACTTC
TRBV7-8	TRBD1	.	TRBJ1-1	CASSLEPQGARAFF	TGTGCCAGCAGCTTAGAACCACAGGGGGCTCGGGCTTTCTTT
TRBV11-2	.	.	TRBJ2-7	CASSVLEPGRDEQYF	TGTGCCAGCAGCGTCTTAGAGCCCGGTCGGGACGAGCAGTACTTC
TRBV19	TRBD1	.	TRBJ2-5	CASKDRVSETQYF	TGTGCCAGTAAGGACAGGGTGTCTGAGACCCAGTACTTC